What follows are 14 T cell receptor beta chains derived from one specimen sequenced in a study of blood T cell repertoires in COVID-19 (dated by TCRdb to about 2020). The library was built by means of the immunoSEQ multiplex PCR assay. The clones in this table, taken by TCRdb from immuneACCESS, are in-frame only. Not every clone is retained; where verified, under half of the shortfall comes from an unresolved V gene, and the cause of the rest is unknown. The sample table lists around 130,000 clones, approximately 90% of them with a count of one. Clones ranked in the top ten supply 9.5% to 11% of the sample. Sequencing used peripheral blood. The receptor set was obtained from an elderly woman with acute or convalescent COVID-19.

This chain uses TRBV5-1 with TRBJ2-1; D is possibly TRBD1 (5 bases). Per germline, CDR1 SGHRS and CDR2 YFSETQ. The CDR3 is made up of 14 amino acids. Trimming took off 0 bases at V and 8 bases at J, with 12 bases between the two ends. CDR3 nucleotide sequence: TGCGCCAGCAGCTTGGCCGACCCCAGGGATGAGCAGTTCTTC. Translation gives CASSLADPRDEQFF.

The rearrangement links TRBV5-1 to TRBJ1-2, with TRBD1 identical over 10 bases. This CDR3 contains 15 residues. The germline gives CDR1 SGHRS, CDR2 YFSETQ. J was trimmed by 2 bases and V by 0 bases; bases with no gene match: 1. CDR3 protein: CASSLADRGNYGYTF. In DNA form, the CDR3 reads TGCGCCAGCAGCTTGGCGGACAGGGGGAACTATGGCTACACCTTC.

This chain uses TRBV5-1 with TRBJ2-1, with 9 bases matching TRBD1. Trimming at V came to 3 bases and at J to 5 bases, leaving 3 bases not matched to a gene. Germline lookup yields CDR1 SGHRS and CDR2 YFSETQ. This CDR3 contains 14 residues. CDR3: CASSYRDRDNEQFF. The CDR3 DNA follows: TGCGCCAGCAGCTACCGGGACAGGGACAATGAGCAGTTCTTC.

For the CDR3, the DNA is TGTGCCACCAGTCCCGGTAGCCCTCCCTACGAGCAGTACTTC. Residues: CATSPGSPPYEQYF. V usage is TRBV24-1 and J usage is TRBJ2-7; the D is unclear. The CDR3 totals 14 residues. CDR1 is KGHDR and CDR2 is SFDVKD in the germline V gene. V lost 6 bases and J lost 2, with 13 bases in between.

The sample holds a few counts of this clone. J is TRBJ1-5 and V is TRBV20-1; TRBD1 matches at 10 bases. V lost 3 bases, J lost 6 bases, and 17 bases stayed unmatched. CDR1 DFQATT and CDR2 SNEGSKA come from the germline V gene (reference sequence). CDR3 size: 18 residues. The CDR3: CSASWGGQGTGSRQPQHF. In DNA, the CDR3 is TGCAGTGCTAGTTGGGGGGGACAGGGGACAGGTTCTCGTCAGCCCCAGCATTTT.

The gene calls are TRBV6-5 and TRBJ1-1; possible D gene TRBD1, 6 bases. CDR3 size: 14 residues. V gave up 6 bases and J gave up 1 base, with 12 bases separating them. Looked up from germline, CDR1 is MNHEY and CDR2 is SVGAGI. This CDR3 reads CASRGDTPNTEAFF. CDR3 DNA: TGTGCCAGCAGAGGGGACACGCCGAACACTGAAGCTTTCTTT.

The CDR3 coding sequence is TGTGCCAGCAGCTTGGGGACAGCTGGCTACACCTTC. It encodes CASSLGTAGYTF. The chain recombines TRBV5-5 with TRBJ1-2, with D possibly being TRBD1 (6 bases). V was clipped by 0 bases and J by 7 bases, with 7 bases between them. The CDR3 is 12 amino acids. Germline CDR1 reads SGHKS; CDR2 reads YYEKEE (reference sequence).

CDR3 sequence reads: CASSFRGRGNQPQHF. CDR3 nucleotides: TGTGCCAGCAGTTTCAGGGGGCGCGGCAATCAGCCCCAGCATTTT. The V and J genes are TRBV28 and TRBJ1-5; TRBD1 agrees at 8 bases. With V trimmed by 3 bases and J by 2 bases, 3 bases remained unmatched. This CDR3 spans 15 amino acids. Germline V gene data show CDR1 as MDHEN and CDR2 as SYDVKM.

Here the CDR3 reads CASSQVGRRGEQFF. CDR3 nucleotide sequence: TGCGCCAGCAGCCAAGTTGGCAGGCGGGGTGAGCAGTTCTTC. The chain uses TRBV4-3 and TRBJ2-1, with a weak D call TRBD2 (6 bases). The V end was cut by 1 base, the J end by 9 bases, with 13 bases between. The CDR3 is 14 amino acids. Germline assignment: CDR1 LGHNA and CDR2 YSLEER.

The chain links TRBV6-5 to TRBJ1-6; D gene ambiguous. Germline V gene data show CDR1 as MNHEY and CDR2 as SVGAGI. Trimming pared 2 bases from V and 9 bases from J, leaving 17 bases between. The CDR3 covers 16 residues. CDR3 residues: CASSYTSEGLASPLHF. The DNA for the CDR3 is TGTGCCAGCAGTTACACCTCTGAGGGTCTTGCTTCACCCCTCCACTTT.

This clone was seen a single time. The chain recombines TRBV2 with TRBJ2-7; D possibly corresponds to TRBD1 (6 bases). CDR1 is SNHLY and CDR2 is FYNNEI in the germline V gene. Trimming pared 6 bases from V and 3 bases from J, leaving 12 bases between. The CDR3 sequence is 13 residues long. The DNA for the CDR3 is TGTGCCAGCAGCCGGGACAACTTCTACGAGCAGTACTTC. This translates into CASSRDNFYEQYF.

This chain connects TRBV5-1 to TRBJ2-2; 8 bases align to TRBD2. The CDR3 has 16 residues. The trim removed 4 bases at V and 2 bases at J, leaving 7 bases unmatched. Per germline, CDR1 SGHRS and CDR2 YFSETQ. The CDR3 DNA is TGCGCCAGCAGCGGCAGCGGGGGACCTAACACCGGGGAGCTGTTTTTT. This codes for CASSGSGGPNTGELFF.

The chain couples TRBV18 to TRBJ1-3; D gene ambiguous. The CDR3 contains 16 residues. With 2 bases removed from V and 2 bases from J, the gap between germline ends came to 13 bases. Looked up from germline, CDR1 is KGHSH and CDR2 is LQKENI. CDR3 DNA sequence: TGTGCCAGCTCACCAGGGCAGGCCGTCGCTGGAAACACCATATATTTT. It translates to CASSPGQAVAGNTIYF.

The chain links TRBV5-4 to TRBJ1-1; D possibly corresponds to TRBD1 (6 bases). Trimming took 4 bases from V and 0 from J, leaving 10 bases between them. In germline, CDR1 is SGHNT, CDR2 YYREEE (reference sequence). This CDR3 has 14 residues. The CDR3 nucleotides read TGTGCCAGCAGCCTCAGGGGCGTGAACACTGAAGCTTTCTTT. Encoded protein: CASSLRGVNTEAFF. Drawing the rest from reference TRBV5-4 and TRBJ1-1, the complete variable domain is ETGVTQSPTHLIKTRGQQVTLRCSSQSGHNTVSWYQQALGQGPQFIFQYYREEENGRGNFPPRFSGLQFPNYSSELNVNALELDDSALYLCASSLRGVNTEAFFGQGTRLTVV.